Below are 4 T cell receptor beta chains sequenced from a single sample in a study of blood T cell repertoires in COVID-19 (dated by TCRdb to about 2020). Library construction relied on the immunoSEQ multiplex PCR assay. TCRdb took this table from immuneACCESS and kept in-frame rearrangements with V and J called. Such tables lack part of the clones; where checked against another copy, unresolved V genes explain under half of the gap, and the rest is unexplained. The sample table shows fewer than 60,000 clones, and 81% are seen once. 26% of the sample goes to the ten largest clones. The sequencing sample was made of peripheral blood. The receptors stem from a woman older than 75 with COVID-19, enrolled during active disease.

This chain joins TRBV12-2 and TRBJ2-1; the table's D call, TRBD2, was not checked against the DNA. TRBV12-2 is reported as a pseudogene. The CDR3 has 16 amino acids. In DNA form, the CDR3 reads TGTGCAAGTCGCTTAGCCCTAACGGGAGGGCCGGATGAGCAGTTCTTC. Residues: CASRLALTGGPDEQFF.

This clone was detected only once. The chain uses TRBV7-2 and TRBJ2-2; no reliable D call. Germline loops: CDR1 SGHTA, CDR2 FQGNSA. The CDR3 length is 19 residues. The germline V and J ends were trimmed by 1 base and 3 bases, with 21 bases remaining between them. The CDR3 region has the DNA TGTGCCAGCAGCTTAGGGAAAATTTCTGCTAGATGGGACACCGGGGAGCTGTTTTTT. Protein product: CASSLGKISARWDTGELFF.

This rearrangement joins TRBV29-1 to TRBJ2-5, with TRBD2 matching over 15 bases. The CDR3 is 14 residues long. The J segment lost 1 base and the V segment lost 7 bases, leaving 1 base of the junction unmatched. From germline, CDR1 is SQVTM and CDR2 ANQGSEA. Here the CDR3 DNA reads TGCAGCGGGGGACTAGCGGGAGGCCAAGAGACCCAGTACTTC. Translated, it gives CSGGLAGGQETQYF.

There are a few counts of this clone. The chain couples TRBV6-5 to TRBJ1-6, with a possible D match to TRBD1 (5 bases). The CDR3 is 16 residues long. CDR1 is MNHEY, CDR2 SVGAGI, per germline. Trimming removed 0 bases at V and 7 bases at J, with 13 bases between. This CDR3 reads CASSYSGQGWNSPLHF. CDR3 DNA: TGTGCCAGCAGTTACTCGGGTCAGGGATGGAATTCACCCCTCCACTTT.